A selection of T cell receptor beta chains follows, all from one sample in a study of blood T cell repertoires in COVID-19. Clones were read by immunoSEQ multiplex PCR, and TCRdb kept only the in-frame ones, dropping some. The table has about 180,000 clones, approximately 81% seen once. Sequenced material: peripheral blood. The receptor set was obtained from a person aged 70 to 79 with COVID-19, enrolled during active disease. CDR3s include the opening cysteine and the closing phenylalanine or tryptophan. A D gene is named only where the DNA matches it firmly. Size is omitted from some rows. Given values are once, few, many or a class for expanded clones.

length	D	size	V	J	DNA	CDR3
14	TRBD1	.	TRBV6-2/TRBV6-3	TRBJ1-1	TGTGCCAGCAGTTACTCGACAGGGGTCACTGAAGCTTTCTTT	CASSYSTGVTEAFF
14	.	.	TRBV10-3	TRBJ1-2	TGTGCCATCAGCAGCCGGGAGGAACGATATGGCTACACCTTC	CAISSREERYGYTF
19	TRBD2	.	TRBV19	TRBJ2-1	TGTGCCAGTAGTATCCTCGGACTAGCGGTGACGAGCTCCTACAATGAGCAGTTCTTC	CASSILGLAVTSSYNEQFF
17	.	.	TRBV27	TRBJ2-1	TGTGCCAGCAGTTTACAGGGGGGCAGGAGCTCCTACAATGAGCAGTTCTTC	CASSLQGGRSSYNEQFF
13	.	.	TRBV7-3	TRBJ2-2	TGTGCCAGCAGCTTAAAAGCGACCGGGGAGCTGTTTTTT	CASSLKATGELFF
18	.	.	TRBV5-1	TRBJ1-6	TGCGCCAGCAGCTTAGTCCCTAGGGGGATTAGTTATAATTCACCCCTCCACTTT	CASSLVPRGISYNSPLHF
16	TRBD2	once	TRBV3-1/TRBV3-2	TRBJ2-3	TGTGCCAGCAGCCCGCTAGCGGGGGGGCTCGTAGATACGCAGTATTTT	CASSPLAGGLVDTQYF
13	.	.	TRBV9	TRBJ2-1	TGTGCCAGCAGCGTAACCTGGTCAGGGGAGCAGTTCTTC	CASSVTWSGEQFF
16	.	.	TRBV4-3	TRBJ1-2	TGCGCCAGCAGCGATACAACAGCGTGGGGAGACTATGGCTACACCTTC	CASSDTTAWGDYGYTF
14	.	.	TRBV7-8	TRBJ1-6	TGTGCCAGCAGTGCGGGGAGCTTCAATTCACCCCTCCACTTT	CASSAGSFNSPLHF
16	.	.	TRBV11-2	TRBJ1-4	TGTGCCAGCACCCCACGGAGTAGGCCAACTAATGAAAAACTGTTTTTT	CASTPRSRPTNEKLFF
13	.	.	TRBV12-3/TRBV12-4	TRBJ1-1	TGTGCCAGCAGTTTCCGGGACAAAACTGAAGCTTTCTTT	CASSFRDKTEAFF
14	.	.	TRBV6-2/TRBV6-3	TRBJ1-1	TGTGCCAGCAGTTACTCTTCGGTGAACACTGAAGCTTTCTTT	CASSYSSVNTEAFF
15	TRBD1	.	TRBV14	TRBJ1-1	TGTGCCAGCAGCCAAGCGACAGGGTGGAACACTGAAGCTTTCTTT	CASSQATGWNTEAFF
15	TRBD2	.	TRBV2	TRBJ2-5	TGTGCCAGCGTACTAGCGGGGGGTCTCCAAGAGACCCAGTACTTC	CASVLAGGLQETQYF
13	.	few	TRBV7-7	TRBJ2-2	TGTGCCAGCAGCCCGGTTAAAAGCGGGGAGCTGTTTTTT	CASSPVKSGELFF
14	.	.	TRBV30	TRBJ1-5	TGTGCCTGGAGGGGGGACACCGGAGGTCAGCCCCAGCATTTT	CAWRGDTGGQPQHF
15	TRBD1	.	TRBV9	TRBJ1-1	TGTGCCAGCAGCGTAGGGGACAGCATGAACACTGAAGCTTTCTTT	CASSVGDSMNTEAFF
18	TRBD2	.	TRBV27	TRBJ2-3	TGTGCCAGCAGTACCGGGACTAGCGGGAGGGCCCTCACAGATACGCAGTATTTT	CASSTGTSGRALTDTQYF
17	TRBD2	.	TRBV10-3	TRBJ2-1	TGTGCCATCAGTGCCGCATTCCTGACTAGCGGAGGTAATGAGCAGTTCTTC	CAISAAFLTSGGNEQFF
14	TRBD1	.	TRBV6-5	TRBJ2-3	TGTGCCAGCAGTACGGACAGGGCAGGGGGGACGCAGTATTTT	CASSTDRAGGTQYF
17	.	.	TRBV7-9	TRBJ2-3	TGTGCCAGCAGCTTCCGGACTACCAAATCGAGCACAGATACGCAGTATTTT	CASSFRTTKSSTDTQYF
17	TRBD2	.	TRBV18	TRBJ2-2	TGTGCCAGCTCCCCTGGGACTAGCGGGAGTTTCGCCGGGGAGCTGTTTTTT	CASSPGTSGSFAGELFF
15	.	.	TRBV14	TRBJ1-1	TGTGCCAGCAGCCAAGATCTCAGGGGCGACACTGAAGCTTTCTTT	CASSQDLRGDTEAFF
16	.	.	TRBV6-5	TRBJ2-5	TGTGCCAGCAGTTACCGGTCCGGGGGTTCGGGAGAGACCCAGTACTTC	CASSYRSGGSGETQYF
14	.	.	TRBV6-2/TRBV6-3	TRBJ2-3	TGTGCCAGCAGCCCCAGGGGACCACGAGATACGCAGTATTTT	CASSPRGPRDTQYF
14	.	.	TRBV27	TRBJ2-5	TGTGCCAGCAGTTTAGACCGACACAAAGAGACCCAGTACTTC	CASSLDRHKETQYF
13	TRBD1	.	TRBV10-3	TRBJ1-2	TGTGCCGCCGAGGGGGGCAGGGGGTCGGGCTACACCTTC	CAAEGGRGSGYTF
13	TRBD1	.	TRBV30	TRBJ1-1	TGTGCCTGGTTGACAGGGCTAAACACTGAAGCTTTCTTT	CAWLTGLNTEAFF
15	.	.	TRBV6-1	TRBJ1-5	TGTGCCAGCAGTGACGGGTGGGGGGGAGGTCAGCCCCAGCATTTT	CASSDGWGGGQPQHF
15	.	.	TRBV7-9	TRBJ2-1	TGTGCCAGCAGCTTGCTTGCGGGATCTTACAATGAGCAGTTCTTC	CASSLLAGSYNEQFF
15	.	.	TRBV25-1	TRBJ1-4	TGTGCCAGCAGTTCCCCCACCAGGGTACATGAAAAACTGTTTTTT	CASSSPTRVHEKLFF
14	TRBD1	.	TRBV5-4	TRBJ1-2	TGTGCCAGCAGCTTGAGACAGGGCTACTATGGCTACACCTTC	CASSLRQGYYGYTF
16	.	.	TRBV7-8	TRBJ2-2	TGTGCCAGCAGCACAAGTGGGGGGTCGGGCACCGGGGAGCTGTTTTTT	CASSTSGGSGTGELFF
13	.	.	TRBV11-3	TRBJ1-1	TGTGCCAGCAGCTCTTCTCCCAACACTGAAGCTTTCTTT	CASSSSPNTEAFF
14	TRBD1	.	TRBV27	TRBJ1-1	TGTGCCAGCAGTTGGGACAGGGCTGACACTGAAGCTTTCTTT	CASSWDRADTEAFF
16	TRBD1	.	TRBV15	TRBJ2-1	TGTGCCACCAGCTCCCGGGACAGGGGGCTTTTTAATGAGCAGTTCTTC	CATSSRDRGLFNEQFF
15	.	.	TRBV7-2	TRBJ2-7	TGTGCCAGCAGCTTGGTACAGGGGGGGCCCTACGAGCAGTACTTC	CASSLVQGGPYEQYF
11	.	few	TRBV6-6	TRBJ2-7	TGTGCCAGCAGGAGTTCCTACGAGCAGTACTTC	CASRSSYEQYF
12	.	.	TRBV28	TRBJ1-2	TGTGCCAGCAGTTTACGTGACTATGGCTACACCTTC	CASSLRDYGYTF
13	TRBD1	.	TRBV19	TRBJ2-1	TGTGCCAGTAGTTCGGGACAGTACAATGAGCAGTTCTTC	CASSSGQYNEQFF
10	.	.	TRBV20-1	TRBJ2-3	TGCAGTCCGAAGGAGGATACGCAGTATTTT	CSPKEDTQYF
14	.	.	TRBV4-3	TRBJ2-1	TGCGCCAGCAGCCAACAACACCTGGGGGCGGAGCAGTTCTTC	CASSQQHLGAEQFF
12	.	.	TRBV28	TRBJ2-5	TGTGCCAGCAGCCTGGAGGTGGGGACCCAGTACTTC	CASSLEVGTQYF
13	TRBD1	.	TRBV5-1	TRBJ2-7	TGCGCCAGCAGGGGACAGGGGTATGACGAGCAGTACTTC	CASRGQGYDEQYF
15	.	.	TRBV19	TRBJ2-2	TGTGCCAGTAGTATATACGGGAGTAGGACCGGGGAGCTGTTTTTT	CASSIYGSRTGELFF
15	.	.	TRBV28	TRBJ1-6	TGTGCCAGCAGCCCGGCCCGCAGGGGTAATTCACCCCTCCACTTT	CASSPARRGNSPLHF
16	TRBD2	.	TRBV7-2	TRBJ2-1	TGTGCCAGCAGCCCGCCTGGGACTAGCGGGAGGTCAAAGCAGTTCTTC	CASSPPGTSGRSKQFF